One and the same sample provided the 13 T cell receptor beta chains below, sequenced in a study of control samples from healthy donors and cancer patients. Sequencing was performed with immunoSEQ multiplex PCR; in TCRdb, only in-frame clones are kept and a portion is missing. The top ten clones hold roughly 25% of a sample with about 21,000 clones, roughly 80% of them seen once. The sequenced material came from PBMCs. These receptors were obtained from a man aged 55 to 70 with colorectal cancer.

In its sample, this clone was seen once. This chain connects TRBV3-1 (or the pseudogene TRBV3-2) to TRBJ1-6; D is unclear. This CDR3 contains 16 residues. Germline V gives CDR1 LGHDT, CDR2 YNNKEL (reference sequence). Trimming left V 4 bases short and J 0 bases short, with 10 bases between. CDR3 nucleotide sequence: TGTGCCAGCAGCCCCCCCCGGGGCTCCTATAATTCACCCCTCCACTTT. Translation gives CASSPPRGSYNSPLHF.

V usage is TRBV19 and J usage is TRBJ2-1; possible D gene TRBD1, 6 bases. V gave up 4 bases and J gave up 0 bases, with 10 bases separating them. CDR3 size: 15 residues. Germline values: CDR1 LNHDA, CDR2 SQIVND (reference sequence). The CDR3 sequence: CASSTTGSSYNEQFF. CDR3 sequence (DNA): TGTGCCAGTAGTACCACAGGGAGCTCCTACAATGAGCAGTTCTTC.

J is TRBJ2-1 and V is TRBV29-1; 9 bases align to TRBD1. This CDR3 is built from 15 residues. The V gene's germline CDR1 is SQVTM and CDR2 ANQGSEA. V shed 7 bases, J shed 2 bases, and the junction held 9 bases outside the gene matches. The CDR3 coding sequence is TGCAGCGGCTACGGGACAGGGATGACCTACAATGAGCAGTTCTTC. Translation gives CSGYGTGMTYNEQFF.

A single count supports this clone. Written as DNA, the CDR3 is TGCAGTGCTAGTAGCGTTGAGAGGCACAACACTGAAGCTTTCTTT. Protein product: CSASSVERHNTEAFF. The chain has TRBV20-1 and TRBJ1-1; D unclear. Trimming took 3 bases from V and 2 from J, leaving 16 bases between them. Germline CDR1 DFQATT, CDR2 SNEGSKA (reference sequence). There are 15 residues in the CDR3.

The V gene is TRBV27, the J gene TRBJ1-6; D remains ambiguous. This CDR3 is built from 13 residues. Trimming cost V 5 bases and J 10 bases, with 12 bases left between them. The germline gives CDR1 MNHEY, CDR2 SMNVEV (reference sequence). In DNA, the CDR3 is TGTGCCAGCAGTCCCACCCGGCACTCACCCCTCCACTTT. Its translation: CASSPTRHSPLHF.

This sequence joins TRBV5-4 and TRBJ1-5, with D maybe TRBD1 (5 bases). Between the trimmed V and J ends, which lost 1 base and 0 bases, there was a span of 8 bases. The V gene's germline CDR1 is SGHNT and CDR2 YYREEE (reference sequence). This CDR3 is 15 amino acids long. The CDR3 here is CASSLTGDSNQPQHF. CDR3 sequence (DNA): TGTGCCAGCAGCTTGACAGGAGATAGCAATCAGCCCCAGCATTTT.

This chain uses TRBV3-1 (or the pseudogene TRBV3-2) with TRBJ2-3; no reliable D call. V was pared by 1 base and J by 4 bases, with 6 bases between. This CDR3 is built from 13 residues. Looked up from germline, CDR1 is LGHDT and CDR2 is YNNKEL (reference sequence). The CDR3 is CASSQGLADTQYF. Written as DNA, the CDR3 is TGTGCCAGCAGCCAAGGATTGGCAGATACGCAGTATTTT.

The CDR3 DNA follows: TGTGCTACCCGTGGGGTCCAAGAGACCCAGTACTTC. This codes for CATRGVQETQYF. The chain links TRBV12-5 to TRBJ2-5; D is unresolved. Germline V gene data show CDR1 as LGHNT and CDR2 as FRNRAP. Trimming removed 10 bases at V and 1 base at J, with 10 bases between. The CDR3 runs to 12 residues. The full variable domain, completed using reference TRBV12-5 and TRBJ2-5, is DARVTQTPRHKVTEMGQEVTMRCQPILGHNTVFWYRQTMMQGLELLAYFRNRAPLDDSGMPKDRFSAEMPDATLATLKIQPSEPRDSAVYFCATRGVQETQYFGPGTRLLVL.

The chain combines TRBV3-1 (or the pseudogene TRBV3-2) with TRBJ2-5; TRBD2 agrees at 7 bases. There are 16 residues in the CDR3. J gave up 2 bases and V 4 bases, and 10 bases lay outside the gene matches. Germline loops: CDR1 LGHDT, CDR2 YNNKEL (reference sequence). Written as DNA, the CDR3 is TGTGCCAGCAGCCTTCCGGGACTCGGGGGGCAAGAGACCCAGTACTTC. It specifies CASSLPGLGGQETQYF.

This chain links TRBV5-5 with TRBJ1-1; D unclear. The germline V gene encodes CDR1 SGHKS and CDR2 YYEKEE (reference sequence). Trimming left V 1 base short and J 6 bases short, with 10 bases between. CDR3 length equals 13 residues. CDR3 residues: CASSLTAAAEAFF. The DNA of the CDR3 is TGTGCCAGCAGCTTGACGGCAGCCGCTGAAGCTTTCTTT.

The rearrangement links TRBV5-1 to TRBJ1-2, with 10 positions matching TRBD1. This CDR3 comprises 16 residues. Losses at the gene ends were 2 bases for V and 4 bases for J; bases not matched to a gene: 8. Per germline, CDR1 SGHRS and CDR2 YFSETQ. CDR3 in amino acids: CASSFHGTGESYGYTF. CDR3 nucleotides: TGCGCCAGCAGCTTCCACGGGACAGGGGAGAGCTATGGCTACACCTTC. The variable domain in full, completed from reference TRBV5-1 and TRBJ1-2, reads KAGVTQTPRYLIKTRGQQVTLSCSPISGHRSVSWYQQTPGQGLQFLFEYFSETQRNKGNFPGRFSGRQFSNSRSEMNVSTLELGDSALYLCASSFHGTGESYGYTFGSGTRLTVV.

The chain uses TRBV2 and TRBJ1-1; D uncertain. CDR3 length: 14 residues. V lost 2 bases to trimming and J lost 5 bases, with 12 bases between them. Germline assignment: CDR1 SNHLY and CDR2 FYNNEI. CDR3 amino acids: CASSESPPRTEAFF. DNA for the CDR3: TGTGCCAGCAGTGAAAGCCCGCCTAGGACTGAAGCTTTCTTT.

V is TRBV12-5 and J is TRBJ2-7, with D possibly TRBD1 on 5 matching bases. The CDR3 runs 16 residues. Trimming shortened V by 3 bases and J by 3 bases, and 18 bases separated the two germline ends. Per the germline V gene, CDR1 is LGHNT and CDR2 is FRNRAP. The CDR3: CASGFHPGWGLYEQYF. The CDR3 coding sequence is TGTGCTAGTGGTTTCCACCCCGGGTGGGGCCTCTACGAGCAGTACTTC.